The T cell receptor (beta chain) under discussion was sequenced for a study of shared clonotypes between healthy human individuals. Trimming cost V 5 bases and J 8 bases; bases outside gene matches: 11. The germline CDR1 and CDR2 sequences are SEHNR and FQNEAQ (reference sequence). The CDR3 has 15 residues. This clone was detected many times. Its antigen is unidentified. Once extracted for a subset, genomic DNA was divided evenly among several immunoSEQ plates. The repertoire was sequenced with immunoSEQ multiplex PCR; TCRdb's copy has only in-frame clones and lacks some. The data show about 1 million clones, about four fifths seen once. Broader study findings: Read depth was anticipated to influence clonotype sharing among donors. Only blood was sampled; tissue repertoires likely differ. In general, naive subsets displayed greater estimated richness than memory subsets did.

The rearrangement joins TRBV7-9 to TRBJ1-2, with TRBD1 matching 10 bases. Source material: memory CD4+ T cells from PBMCs. The subset: CD45RA-negative fraction. The sequence was collected from a man aged 18 to 30 in good health. Some clones in this sample may be carry-over from other donors' samples. The CDR3 here is CASSPPTGGKKGYTF. CDR3 in DNA: TGTGCCAGCAGCCCGCCGACAGGGGGCAAAAAGGGCTACACCTTC. Full variable domain (rest looked up from reference TRBV7-9 and TRBJ1-2): DTGVSQNPRHKITKRGQNVTFRCDPISEHNRLYWYRQTLGQGPEFLTYFQNEAQLEKSRLLSDRFSAERPKGSFSTLEIQRTEQGDSAMYLCASSPPTGGKKGYTFGSGTRLTVV.